A single sample gave rise to the 18 T cell receptor beta chains below, sequenced in a study of cytomegalovirus exposure and HLA in healthy donors. Only in-frame clones appear in the TCRdb table, and some are missing; sequencing was by immunoSEQ multiplex PCR. The sample consists of about 130,000 clones, around 90% of them appearing once. The sequenced sample was PBMCs. These receptors came from a woman aged 30 to 39 in good health and CMV-seropositive.

This clone showed up just once. The chain is built from TRBV7-8 and TRBJ2-3; tentatively, D is TRBD1 (6 bases). The germline CDR1 and CDR2 sequences are SGHVS and FQNEAQ. Deletions cut 4 bases from V and 8 bases from J, with 16 bases between. The length of the CDR3 is 14 residues. The CDR3 here is CASSSNLLQGTQYF. CDR3 DNA sequence: TGTGCCAGCAGCTCCAATCTATTACAGGGTACGCAGTATTTT.

J is TRBJ2-2 and V is TRBV5-1, with 8 nucleotides matching TRBD1. The CDR3 sequence is 15 residues long. Trimming took 4 bases from V and 4 from J; bases not matched to a gene: 6. The germline CDR1 and CDR2 sequences are SGHRS and YFSETQ. The CDR3 DNA sequence: TGCGCCAGCAGCGACCTGACAGGGGCCACCGGGGAGCTGTTTTTT. Translating it yields CASSDLTGATGELFF.

The chain combines TRBV18 with TRBJ2-3; a possible D gene is TRBD2 (5 bases). CDR1 is KGHSH, CDR2 LQKENI, per germline. V was cut by 8 bases and J by 1 base, with 13 bases left in between. The CDR3 contains 14 residues. The CDR3 region has the DNA TGTGCCAGCCGAGGACTGAGTGGCACAGATACGCAGTATTTT. Translating gives CASRGLSGTDTQYF. Combining the CDR3 with reference TRBV18 and TRBJ2-3 gives the whole variable domain NAGVMQNPRHLVRRRGQEARLRCSPMKGHSHVYWYRQLPEEGLKFMVYLQKENIIDESGMPKERFSAEFPKEGPSILRIQQVVRGDSAAYFCASRGLSGTDTQYFGPGTRLTVL.

This sequence joins TRBV19 and TRBJ2-7; TRBD1 is a possible D gene (6 bases). The CDR3 contains 14 residues. Trimming removed 5 bases from V and 0 bases from J, with 11 bases in between. The V gene's germline CDR1 is LNHDA and CDR2 SQIVND (reference sequence). The CDR3 sequence: CASSSGDGSYEQYF. The CDR3 DNA follows: TGTGCCAGTAGTTCAGGGGACGGCTCCTACGAGCAGTACTTC.

The genes are TRBV5-1 and TRBJ2-5, with D maybe TRBD2 (5 bases). Looked up from germline, CDR1 is SGHRS and CDR2 is YFSETQ. Trimming stripped 3 bases from V and 0 bases from J, with 12 bases between. The CDR3 sequence is 15 residues long. The CDR3 DNA sequence: TGCGCCAGCAGCTCTCTTGGCGGGCACCAAGAGACCCAGTACTTC. It encodes CASSSLGGHQETQYF.

This chain links TRBV2 with TRBJ2-5; 9 bases line up with TRBD1. The CDR3 extends over 15 amino acids. The germline CDR1 and CDR2 sequences are SNHLY and FYNNEI. The trim removed 6 bases at V and 2 bases at J, leaving 7 bases unmatched. This CDR3 is CASRGGTGNQETQYF. The CDR3 DNA follows: TGTGCCAGCAGAGGAGGGACAGGGAATCAAGAGACCCAGTACTTC.

This chain joins TRBV6-6 and TRBJ1-2; the match to TRBD1 covers 10 bases. The germline CDR1 and CDR2 sequences are MNHNY and SVGAGI (reference sequence). V lost 0 bases and J lost 7; bases outside the gene matches: 8. The CDR3 sequence is 16 residues long. DNA for the CDR3: TGTGCCAGCAGTTACTCCCTCCCCGGGACAGGGGTTGGCTACACCTTC. Its protein is CASSYSLPGTGVGYTF.

The chain combines TRBV4-1 with TRBJ2-2; tentative D call: TRBD2 (5 bases). V lost 2 bases and J 5 bases, leaving 18 bases between the germline ends. Germline assignment: CDR1 MGHRA and CDR2 YSYEKL. The CDR3 contains 17 residues. For the CDR3, the DNA is TGCGCCAGCAGCCAACCGGGATCACTAAAGCTAACCGGGGAGCTGTTTTTT. Amino acid sequence: CASSQPGSLKLTGELFF.

The rearrangement uses TRBV13 and TRBJ2-7; D may be TRBD1 (6 bases). The CDR3 spans 14 residues. The germline CDR1 and CDR2 sequences are PRHDT and FYEKMQ (reference sequence). V lost 5 bases, J lost 0 bases, and 11 bases lay in between. The CDR3 protein is CASSPQGYSYEQYF. The DNA of the CDR3 is TGTGCCAGCAGCCCGCAGGGGTACTCCTACGAGCAGTACTTC.

This chain connects TRBV6-5 to TRBJ2-3; 8 nucleotides line up with TRBD1. This CDR3 comprises 15 residues. Germline CDR1 MNHEY, CDR2 SVGAGI. V lost 7 bases and J lost 2; bases outside the gene matches: 8. CDR3 nucleotide sequence: TGTGCCAGCATCCCGACAGGGGCAACCACAGATACGCAGTATTTT. Its protein product is CASIPTGATTDTQYF.

This clone was seen only a few times. The genes are TRBV7-9 and TRBJ1-1; the D is unclear. V lost 0 bases and J lost 10, with 15 bases in between. Germline CDR1 reads SEHNR; CDR2 reads FQNEAQ (reference sequence). The CDR3 contains 14 residues. In DNA form, the CDR3 reads TGTGCCAGCAGCTTAGCGTTCGGACTAACACCAGCTTTCTTT. This sequence encodes CASSLAFGLTPAFF.

This chain uses TRBV2 with TRBJ2-5, with 8 bases identical to TRBD2. The junction had 4 bases not matched to a gene; V was cut back by 3 bases and J by 1 base. CDR3 size: 15 residues. Germline V lookup: CDR1 SNHLY, CDR2 FYNNEI. CDR3 in amino acids: CASSEVSGAQETQYF. In nucleotides, the CDR3 is TGTGCCAGCAGTGAGGTTAGCGGGGCCCAAGAGACCCAGTACTTC.

The V gene is TRBV6-1, the J gene TRBJ2-2; tentatively, D is TRBD1 (5 bases). The germline V gene has CDR1 MNHNS and CDR2 SASEGT. The CDR3 loop spans 15 amino acids. V lost 3 bases and J 5 bases, leaving 13 bases between the germline ends. The CDR3, as DNA: TGTGCCAGCAGTGATGGGGCAAGAGGAACCGGGGAGCTGTTTTTT. This sequence encodes CASSDGARGTGELFF.

J is TRBJ1-2 and V is TRBV5-1; the match to TRBD1 covers 10 bases. Germline V gene sequence: CDR1 SGHRS, CDR2 YFSETQ. The ends lost 4 bases at V and 0 bases at J; junction bases unmatched: 6. This CDR3 spans 16 amino acids. CDR3 bases: TGCGCCAGCAGCGAAGGACAGGGGGAAGCTAACTATGGCTACACCTTC. It encodes CASSEGQGEANYGYTF.

The V call is TRBV9, the J call TRBJ1-2; 7 bases line up with TRBD1. The ends lost 4 bases at V and 2 bases at J; junction bases unmatched: 2. CDR1 and CDR2 from the germline V gene are SGDLS and YYNGEE. The length of the CDR3 is 13 residues. The CDR3 nucleotides are TGTGCCAGCAGCCAGGGGGTCAACTATGGCTACACCTTC. This sequence encodes CASSQGVNYGYTF.

The rearrangement links TRBV28 to TRBJ2-2, with 13 bases aligning to TRBD2. V lost 5 bases and J lost 5; bases outside the gene matches: 5. The CDR3 contains 16 residues. Germline assignment: CDR1 MDHEN and CDR2 SYDVKM. In DNA, the CDR3 is TGTGCCAGCAGTGAGCCGGGACTAGCGGGGACCGGGGAGCTGTTTTTT. It yields the protein CASSEPGLAGTGELFF.

The rearrangement links TRBV9 to TRBJ2-1; TRBD2 agrees at 8 bases. Germline trimming cut 4 bases from V and 0 bases from J; bases unmatched to any gene: 3. Per the germline V gene, CDR1 is SGDLS and CDR2 is YYNGEE. The CDR3 contains 15 residues. This CDR3 is CASSLGTSSYNEQFF. The CDR3, as DNA: TGTGCCAGCAGCCTCGGGACTAGCTCCTACAATGAGCAGTTCTTC.

This sequence joins TRBV21-1 and TRBJ1-5. TRBV21-1 is a listed pseudogene. The CDR3 length is 14 residues. CDR3 DNA: TGTGCCAGCGCTTGCGTCGGCGGGAATCAGCCCCAGCATTTT. This codes for CASACVGGNQPQHF.